The source of this TCR beta chain is a study of cytotoxic CD8 clonotypes in ibrutinib-treated CLL. Across the study: Partial responses totalled about 24 and complete responses 2; after median approximately 6 years, 14 remained remitted and roughly twelve progressed.

Here immunoSEQ multiplex PCR was the method, and the copy in TCRdb shows in-frame clones only, minus some. The sample yields 200,000 to 250,000 clones, approximately 75% seen once. With respect to this clone: Its specificity is not known.

Study-wide points: Clonality at baseline surpassed age-matched healthy donors and tracked circulating CD8+ T-cell counts.

CDR3 length: 14 residues. Between the trimmed V and J ends, which lost 3 bases and 2 bases, there was a span of 11 bases. This rearrangement joins TRBV5-3 to TRBJ1-2, with TRBD1 as a possible D gene (5 bases). TRBV5-3 is identified as an open reading frame with a role that is uncertain. The sequence was collected from a human donor with chronic lymphocytic leukemia. This specimen consisted of PBMCs, obtained after 12 months of ibrutinib treatment. The DNA of the CDR3 is TGTGCCAGAAGCTATACGGACAAGAACTATGGCTACACCTTC. It yields the protein CARSYTDKNYGYTF.